This TCR beta chain was sequenced for a study of cytomegalovirus exposure and HLA in healthy donors. General observations from the study: In a later analysis, common viral pathogens appeared linked to several of the most significant clusters.

The germline gives CDR1 SQVTM, CDR2 ANQGSEA. The CDR3 length is 14 residues. A multiplex PCR was run with 60 Vbeta primers and 13 Jbeta primers. Measured with immunoSEQ multiplex PCR; TCRdb has only the in-frame clones, and not every one. The data contain 200,000 to 300,000 clones, roughly 78% of them seen just once; the ten biggest clones take up about 0.45%. As for this clone: Its matching antigen is unknown.

V usage is TRBV29-1 and J usage is TRBJ2-5; 12 nucleotides match TRBD2. The J call may be mistaken, given a closer DNA end match to TRBJ2-7. The receptor was isolated from a boy younger than 18 in good health and CMV-seronegative. The sequenced sample was PBMCs. The CDR3 nucleotides read TGCAGCGTTGAACCTAGCGGGAGGGTTGACGAGCAGTACTTC. Its translation is CSVEPSGRVDEQYF.